These 21 T cell receptor beta chains were all obtained from the same sample, sequenced in a study of T-cell reconstitution after alpha-beta-depleted transplantation in children. This sample's TCRbeta library carried unique molecular identifier barcodes. MiXCR, run by TCRdb on the PCR reads, gives a single entry per CDR3 protein. The sample shows 600,000 to 700,000 distinct CDR3 sequences, roughly 15% of them seen only once. Sequenced here: PBMCs from the stem cell graft donor, sampled from the stem cell graft. The receptor source for this set is a human donor who donated a stem cell graft to a child with acute myeloid leukemia.

Remarks on this clonotype: Possible read error: a much larger clone is one base away. The genes are TRBV9 and TRBJ2-3, with D perhaps matching TRBD1 or TRBD2 (6 bases each). Germline CDR1 is SGDLS and CDR2 is YYNGEE. The CDR3 is 14 amino acids. The V end lost 3 bases, the J end lost 7 bases, and 15 bases lay between the germline ends. The CDR3 DNA is TGTGCCAGCAGCGCCGATGGGGGGACATATACGCAGTATTTT. The encoded protein is CASSADGGTYTQYF.

Only one count was recorded for this clonotype. This may stem from a read error, because a much larger clone lies one nucleotide away. The CDR3 carries no conserved terminal phenylalanine or tryptophan, so it likely arises from a read error. V usage is TRBV7-2 and J usage is TRBJ1-5; no reliable D call. Trimming removed 2 bases at V and 5 bases at J, with 7 bases between. Per germline, CDR1 SGHTA and CDR2 FQGNSA. This CDR3 has 13 amino acids. The CDR3 sequence is CASSLKWDQPQHS. DNA of the CDR3: TGTGCCAGCAGCTTAAAGTGGGATCAGCCCCAGCATTCT.

This rearrangement joins TRBV21-1 to TRBJ2-7; TRBD2, the table's D call, lacks a check against the DNA. TRBV21-1 is shown as a pseudogene. The CDR3 has 12 residues. CDR3 nucleotides: TGTGCCAGCGCTTCTTGGACGGACTTCTCCACGGTC. This sequence encodes CASASWTDFSTV.

This clonotype was counted a few times. The CDR3 DNA follows: TGTGCCTGGGGACTTACCTCAGGGAAAAGTACCTTC. Its translation is CAWGLTSGKSTF. This chain connects TRBV30 to TRBJ1-2; a possible D gene is TRBD1 (5 bases). This CDR3 is 12 amino acids long. Per the germline V gene, CDR1 is GTSNPN and CDR2 is SVGIG (reference sequence). V dropped 5 bases and J dropped 14 bases, with 21 bases sitting between them. The full variable domain, its missing parts supplied by reference TRBV30 and TRBJ1-2, is SQTIHQWPATLVQPVGSPLSLECTVEGTSNPNLYWYRQAAGRGLQLLFYSVGIGQISSEVPQNLSASRPQDRQFILSSKKLLLSDSGFYLCAWGLTSGKSTFGSGTRLTVV.

This clonotype turned up a few times. This chain joins TRBV4-2 and TRBJ2-6; TRBD1 aligns across 8 bases. The CDR3 length is 17 residues. The V and J ends lost 1 base and 4 bases, in that order; junction bases with no gene match: 6. The germline gives CDR1 LGHNA, CDR2 YNFKEQ. CDR3 loop: CASSQGQGARGANVLTF. The CDR3 DNA reads as TGTGCCAGCAGCCAAGGTCAGGGGGCGAGAGGGGCCAACGTCCTGACTTTC.

This chain uses TRBV9 with TRBJ2-7; a possible D gene is TRBD2 (5 bases). The germline V and J ends were trimmed by 7 bases and 2 bases, with 13 bases remaining between them. There are 13 residues in the CDR3. Germline loops: CDR1 SGDLS, CDR2 YYNGEE. CDR3 sequence reads: CASRGPAAYEQYV. CDR3 nucleotide sequence: TGTGCCAGCCGCGGGCCGGCAGCCTACGAGCAGTACGTC.

The chain combines TRBV5-1 with TRBJ2-3; D not certain. The germline gives CDR1 SGHRS, CDR2 YFSETQ. The CDR3 runs to 14 residues. V shed 5 bases and J shed 0 bases, with 10 bases lying between them. The CDR3 loop reads CASSYPTSTDTQYF. CDR3 nucleotides: TGCGCCAGCAGTTATCCTACTAGCACAGATACGCAGTATTTT.

This clonotype was recorded a few times. The chain links TRBV7-9 to TRBJ1-2; TRBD1 agrees at 10 bases. The V segment lost 6 bases and the J segment 6 bases; nucleotides outside the gene matches: 7. Per the germline V gene, CDR1 is SEHNR and CDR2 is FQNEAQ (reference sequence). This CDR3 has 14 residues. The CDR3 nucleotides are TGTGCCAGCAGTCGAACCGGGACAGGGGATGGCTACACCTTC. This encodes CASSRTGTGDGYTF.

The V call is TRBV9, the J call TRBJ1-6; D is unclear. This CDR3 is 14 amino acids long. V dropped 2 bases and J dropped 8 bases, with 11 bases sitting between them. Germline lookup yields CDR1 SGDLS and CDR2 YYNGEE. CDR3 nucleotide sequence: TGTGCCAGCAGCGTCGCCCAGGCTTATTCACCCCTCCACTTT. Amino acid sequence: CASSVAQAYSPLHF. Together with reference TRBV9 and TRBJ1-6, the CDR3 gives the full variable domain: DSGVTQTPKHLITATGQRVTLRCSPRSGDLSVYWYQQSLDQGLQFLIQYYNGEERAKGNILERFSAQQFPDLHSELNLSSLELGDSALYFCASSVAQAYSPLHFGNGTRLTVT.

Concerning this clonotype itself: A read error may explain this, as a much larger clone is one base away. The chain combines TRBV5-1 with TRBJ2-2; D is possibly TRBD1 or TRBD2 (5 bases each). The V gene's germline CDR1 is SGHRS and CDR2 YFSETQ. CDR3 length: 12 residues. DNA of the CDR3: TGCGCCAGCCGTCTAATGGCCGGGGACCTGTTTTTT. Amino acids: CASRLMAGDLFF.

This clonotype occurred a few times. V is TRBV6-1 and J is TRBJ1-6; weak D call: TRBD1 (5 bases). CDR1 is MNHNS and CDR2 is SASEGT in the germline V gene. The CDR3 loop spans 14 amino acids. V lost 7 bases and J lost 7, with 14 bases in between. CDR3 sequence (DNA): TGTGCCAGCACTCGGGACGGACTCAATTCACCCCTCCACTTT. It specifies CASTRDGLNSPLHF.

This clonotype was counted at least ten times. The chain employs TRBV6-1 and TRBJ1-2, with 7 bases lining up with TRBD1. Germline CDR1 reads MNHNS; CDR2 reads SASEGT. This CDR3 is 13 amino acids long. The V segment lost 5 bases and the J segment 4 bases; nucleotides outside the gene matches: 4. This CDR3 is CASSTRDSYGYTF. The CDR3 DNA follows: TGTGCCAGCAGTACCCGGGACAGCTATGGCTACACCTTC.

This clonotype was counted between two and nine times. The V gene is TRBV7-2, the J gene TRBJ1-4; D may be TRBD1 (5 bases). This CDR3 comprises 14 residues. Deletions cut 2 bases from V and 5 bases from J, with 9 bases between. Germline lookup yields CDR1 SGHTA and CDR2 FQGNSA. CDR3 region: CASSLRGRNEKLFF. For the CDR3, the DNA is TGTGCCAGCAGCTTACGGGGCAGAAATGAAAAACTGTTTTTT.

CDR3: CASSLGLERDLSDTQYF. Here the CDR3 DNA reads TGCGCCAGCAGCTTGGGACTTGAAAGGGACCTCAGCGATACGCAGTATTTT. V and J are TRBV5-1 and TRBJ2-3, with D possibly being TRBD1 or TRBD2 (5 bases each). Germline CDR1 SGHRS, CDR2 YFSETQ. The V end lost 0 bases, the J end lost 6 bases, and 20 bases lay between the germline ends. This CDR3 region has 17 residues.

The V call is TRBV29-1, the J call TRBJ1-4; D perhaps matches TRBD1 (6 bases). This CDR3 comprises 13 residues. The ends were cut back, 6 bases at V and 6 bases at J, with 14 bases in the middle. In germline, CDR1 is SQVTM, CDR2 ANQGSEA. CDR3 in amino acids: CSVDQGIDEKLFF. CDR3 coding DNA: TGCAGCGTAGATCAGGGGATCGATGAAAAACTGTTTTTT.

This clonotype showed up many times. The rearrangement uses TRBV20-1 and TRBJ2-7; D is unclear. There are 13 residues in the CDR3. Germline V gene sequence: CDR1 DFQATT, CDR2 SNEGSKA (reference sequence). V was trimmed by 1 base and J by 0 bases, leaving 7 bases between them. In nucleotides, the CDR3 is TGCAGTGCTAGAGCCGAACTCTCCTACGAGCAGTACTTC. This encodes CSARAELSYEQYF.

CDR3: CASSLGAYEKLFF. For the CDR3, the DNA is TGTGCCAGCAGCTTAGGGGCGTATGAAAAACTGTTTTTT. This chain links TRBV7-8 with TRBJ1-4, with D unresolved. Germline CDR1 reads SGHVS; CDR2 reads FQNEAQ. CDR3 length equals 13 residues. The ends were cut back, 1 base at V and 6 bases at J, with 6 bases in the middle.

This clonotype was seen at least ten times. The rearrangement links TRBV29-1 to TRBJ2-5; no reliable D call. Deletions cut 6 bases from V and 7 bases from J, with 15 bases between. From germline, CDR1 is SQVTM and CDR2 ANQGSEA. This CDR3 is built from 12 residues. CDR3 sequence (DNA): TGCAGCGTCCTCCCTGAGGCAAGGACCCAGTACTTC. Its protein product is CSVLPEARTQYF.

This clonotype was found many times. J is TRBJ2-5 and V is TRBV20-1; 8 bases line up with TRBD1. This CDR3 has 14 amino acids. The V segment lost 5 bases and the J segment 5 bases; nucleotides outside the gene matches: 10. Germline V gives CDR1 DFQATT, CDR2 SNEGSKA (reference sequence). CDR3 region: CSAVWTRGQETQYF. The DNA of the CDR3 is TGCAGTGCTGTCTGGACCAGGGGGCAGGAGACCCAGTACTTC.

This clonotype was counted between two and nine times. The rearrangement uses TRBV7-9 and TRBJ1-5; a possible D gene is TRBD1 (5 bases). Germline V gives CDR1 SEHNR, CDR2 FQNEAQ (reference sequence). The length of the CDR3 is 15 residues. Deletions cut 4 bases from V and 0 bases from J, with 10 bases between. The CDR3 spells CASSSGTPSNQPQHF. In nucleotides, the CDR3 is TGTGCCAGCAGCTCCGGGACCCCTAGCAATCAGCCCCAGCATTTT.

This clonotype was counted only a few times. The chain links TRBV12-3 or TRBV12-4 to TRBJ1-1; D unresolved. Between the trimmed V and J ends, which lost 6 bases and 5 bases, there was a span of 16 bases. This CDR3 comprises 14 residues. CDR3 in DNA: TGTGCCAGCAGCTCCGACACTTACGGGACTGAAGCTTTCTTT. It specifies CASSSDTYGTEAFF.